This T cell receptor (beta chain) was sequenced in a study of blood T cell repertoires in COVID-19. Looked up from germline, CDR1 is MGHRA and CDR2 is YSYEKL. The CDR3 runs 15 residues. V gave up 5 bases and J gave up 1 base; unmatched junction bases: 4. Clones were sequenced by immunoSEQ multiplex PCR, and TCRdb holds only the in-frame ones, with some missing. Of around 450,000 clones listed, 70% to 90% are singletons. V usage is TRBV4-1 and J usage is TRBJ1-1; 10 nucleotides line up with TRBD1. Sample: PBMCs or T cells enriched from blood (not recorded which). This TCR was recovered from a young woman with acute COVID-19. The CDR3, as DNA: TGCGCCAGCAGCGCGGACAGGGGGAAGAACACTGAAGCTTTCTTT. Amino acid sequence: CASSADRGKNTEAFF.